Presented here are 23 T cell receptor beta chains from one specimen sequenced in a study of OX40 agonist ivuxolimab in advanced cancers. Data came from immunoSEQ multiplex PCR; TCRdb stores just in-frame clones and leaves some out. The sample includes over 65,000 clones, 84% of them seen just once. The material was CD4+ or CD8+ T cells sorted from blood, obtained in a trial of the OX40 agonist ivuxolimab. The receptors were sampled from an adult with an advanced solid tumor such as melanoma, head and neck, liver or kidney cancer.

The chain is built from TRBV19 and TRBJ2-3; 8 bases match TRBD1. After removal of 5 bases from V and 5 bases from J, the junction contained 9 bases not matched to a gene. Germline CDR1 and CDR2: LNHDA and SQIVND (reference sequence). The CDR3 is 15 amino acids. This chain's CDR3 is CASSGWTGLIDTQYF. CDR3 DNA: TGTGCCAGTAGTGGCTGGACAGGGCTTATAGATACGCAGTATTTT.

The chain links TRBV9 to TRBJ2-1; the D gene could be TRBD1 or TRBD2 (5 bases each). The CDR3 totals 14 residues. Trimming left V 3 bases short and J 7 bases short, with 14 bases between. Germline V gene sequence: CDR1 SGDLS, CDR2 YYNGEE. DNA of the CDR3: TGTGCCAGCAGCGCCGGGACGGGTGGTAATGAGCAGTTCTTC. It is translated as CASSAGTGGNEQFF.

V gene TRBV4-3 combines with J gene TRBJ1-1; D unclear. Between the trimmed V and J ends, which lost 3 bases and 3 bases, there was a span of 20 bases. CDR1 and CDR2 from the germline V gene are LGHNA and YSLEER. The length of the CDR3 is 17 residues. The CDR3 protein is CASSQAPGSYRDTEAFF. CDR3 DNA sequence: TGCGCCAGCAGCCAGGCCCCTGGGAGTTACCGGGACACTGAAGCTTTCTTT.

The count of this clone is one. Here the CDR3 DNA reads TGCAGCGTTGAAGGCTACTACAATGAGCAGTTCTTC. Translation gives CSVEGYYNEQFF. The chain combines TRBV29-1 with TRBJ2-1, with D uncertain. The CDR3 runs 12 residues. CDR1 is SQVTM, CDR2 ANQGSEA, per germline. The V end was cut by 1 base, the J end by 3 bases, with 4 bases between.

V and J are TRBV11-2 and TRBJ1-5; weak D call: TRBD1 (5 bases). V was clipped by 2 bases and J by 6 bases, with 17 bases between them. Germline CDR1 is SGHAT and CDR2 is FQNNGV. The CDR3 is 16 amino acids. This CDR3 is CASSLRGRGVGQPQHF. DNA of the CDR3: TGTGCCAGCAGCTTAAGGGGTCGGGGGGTAGGTCAGCCCCAGCATTTT.

This clone was seen a few times. The chain joins TRBV14 to TRBJ2-4; D is possibly TRBD1 (5 bases). The CDR3 covers 15 residues. CDR1 and CDR2 (germline): SGHDN, FVKESK. The V and J ends lost 6 bases and 0 bases respectively, with 12 bases between them. CDR3: CASSARARAKNIQYF. The CDR3 DNA reads as TGTGCCAGCAGTGCCAGGGCCCGAGCCAAAAACATTCAGTACTTC.

The chain is built from TRBV2 and TRBJ2-2; TRBD1 aligns across 8 bases. Looked up from germline, CDR1 is SNHLY and CDR2 is FYNNEI. V shed 5 bases, J shed 1 base, and the junction held 6 bases outside the gene matches. The CDR3 length is 16 residues. CDR3 amino acids: CASSQSGQGNTGELFF. The CDR3 region has the DNA TGTGCCAGCAGTCAATCCGGACAGGGGAACACCGGGGAGCTGTTTTTT.

The CDR3 nucleotides are TGTGCCAGCAGCAAAGATCTTAGGACAGGGGGCACTAATGAAAAACTGTTTTTT. This translates into CASSKDLRTGGTNEKLFF. This chain links TRBV21-1 with TRBJ1-4; the DNA was not used to check the table's D call, TRBD1. TRBV21-1 is recorded as a pseudogene. The CDR3 is made up of 18 amino acids.

This rearrangement joins TRBV27 to TRBJ1-5; weak D call: TRBD1 (5 bases). With 3 bases removed from V and 7 bases from J, the gap between germline ends came to 10 bases. Per the germline V gene, CDR1 is MNHEY and CDR2 is SMNVEV (reference sequence). There are 13 residues in the CDR3. The CDR3: CASSFPRGQPQHF. DNA of the CDR3: TGTGCCAGCAGTTTCCCCCGGGGGCAGCCCCAGCATTTT.

This rearrangement joins TRBV4-1 to TRBJ1-6, with a tentative D call TRBD1 (6 bases). There are 16 residues in the CDR3. V dropped 0 bases and J dropped 7 bases, with 13 bases sitting between them. CDR1 MGHRA and CDR2 YSYEKL come from the germline V gene. The CDR3 DNA sequence: TGCGCCAGCAGCCAAGAGGCCAGGGGAAGAAATTCACCCCTCCACTTT. Protein sequence: CASSQEARGRNSPLHF.

V and J are TRBV5-1 and TRBJ2-3, with no clear D. CDR1 SGHRS and CDR2 YFSETQ come from the germline V gene. Trimming cost V 0 bases and J 0 bases, with 2 bases left between them. The CDR3 runs to 13 residues. The CDR3 coding sequence is TGCGCCAGCAGCTTGGAAAGCACAGATACGCAGTATTTT. It translates to CASSLESTDTQYF.

The rearrangement joins TRBV9 to TRBJ2-1, with no clear D. V was shortened by 4 bases and J by 9 bases, with 14 bases between the two germline ends. The CDR3 is 13 residues long. CDR1 and CDR2 (germline): SGDLS, YYNGEE. The CDR3 nucleotides are TGTGCCAGCAGCTCGGCCACGGAAGGTGAGCAGTTCTTC. Translated: CASSSATEGEQFF.

The rearrangement links TRBV28 to TRBJ2-5; the match to TRBD1 covers 7 bases. The V gene end was trimmed by 1 base and the J gene end by 4 bases; junction bases not matched to a gene: 9. The CDR3 is 16 amino acids. The germline V gene encodes CDR1 MDHEN and CDR2 SYDVKM. The CDR3 reads CASSLFSQTGAETQYF. Here the CDR3 DNA reads TGTGCCAGCAGTTTATTCTCCCAAACAGGGGCAGAGACCCAGTACTTC. Looking up the rest from reference TRBV28 and TRBJ2-5 gives the full variable domain: DVKVTQSSRYLVKRTGEKVFLECVQDMDHENMFWYRQDPGLGLRLIYFSYDVKMKEKGDIPEGYSVSREKKERFSLILESASTNQTSMYLCASSLFSQTGAETQYFGPGTRLLVL.

Turning to this clone: A much larger clone lies a single base off, so this may be a read error. Here the CDR3 DNA reads TGTGCCAGCAGCTCCGAGACAGCCACTGAAGCTTTCTTT. Translation gives CASSSETATEAFF. The V and J genes are TRBV7-9 and TRBJ1-1, with TRBD1 as a possible D gene (5 bases). The CDR3 is 13 residues long. Germline CDR1 reads SEHNR; CDR2 reads FQNEAQ (reference sequence). Trimming stripped 4 bases from V and 4 bases from J, with 10 bases between.

The CDR3 region has the DNA TGTGCCAGCAGCCACCGAGAGACCCAGTACTTC. Amino acid sequence: CASSHRETQYF. This chain links TRBV5-4 with TRBJ2-5; no firm D call. This CDR3 spans 11 amino acids. V lost 4 bases and J lost 4, with 5 bases in between. Germline V lookup: CDR1 SGHNT, CDR2 YYREEE (reference sequence).

Only a few counts were recorded for this clone. The J gene is TRBJ2-7, the V gene TRBV19, with TRBD2 identical over 11 bases. The CDR3 covers 17 residues. V was clipped by 3 bases and J by 1 base; unmatched bases: 8. CDR1 LNHDA and CDR2 SQIVND come from the germline V gene (reference sequence). CDR3 sequence (DNA): TGTGCCAGTAGTATTCTAGCGGGAGGCAGTCCTTCCTACGAGCAGTACTTC. Translating gives CASSILAGGSPSYEQYF.

This clone was detected a few times. The rearrangement joins TRBV5-6 to TRBJ1-5; perhaps TRBD1 as D (5 bases). The germline gives CDR1 SGHDT, CDR2 YYEEEE. The ends were cut back, 1 base at V and 6 bases at J, with 11 bases in the middle. The CDR3 has 14 amino acids. The CDR3 nucleotides read TGTGCCAGCAGCTTGAGGCAGGGCGGTCAGCCCCAGCATTTT. It encodes CASSLRQGGQPQHF. The variable domain in full, with the rest retrieved from reference TRBV5-6 and TRBJ1-5, is DAGVTQSPTHLIKTRGQQVTLRCSPKSGHDTVSWYQQALGQGPQFIFQYYEEEERQRGNFPDRFSGHQFPNYSSELNVNALLLGDSALYLCASSLRQGGQPQHFGDGTRLSIL.

This rearrangement joins TRBV4-2 to TRBJ1-5, with D unresolved. Between the trimmed V and J ends, which lost 3 bases and 5 bases, there was a span of 14 bases. The germline V gene encodes CDR1 LGHNA and CDR2 YNFKEQ. This CDR3 contains 15 residues. The CDR3: CASSQGKAGDQPQHF. CDR3 bases: TGTGCCAGCAGCCAGGGGAAGGCGGGCGATCAGCCCCAGCATTTT.

This sequence joins TRBV7-8 and TRBJ1-3, with unresolved D. Trimming removed 2 bases from V and 2 bases from J, with 16 bases in between. CDR1 and CDR2 (germline): SGHVS, FQNEAQ. The CDR3 consists of 17 residues. The CDR3 DNA follows: TGTGCCAGCAGCTTAACCGCGGCAGCCCAAACTGGAAACACCATATATTTT. Translated: CASSLTAAAQTGNTIYF. The whole variable domain, remainder taken from reference TRBV7-8 and TRBJ1-3, is GAGVSQSPRYKVAKRGQDVALRCDPISGHVSLFWYQQALGQGPEFLTYFQNEAQLDKSGLPSDRFFAERPEGSVSTLKIQRTQQEDSAVYLCASSLTAAAQTGNTIYFGEGSWLTVV.

The V and J genes are TRBV5-6 and TRBJ1-2; 9 nucleotides line up with TRBD1. V trimming: 4 bases; J trimming: 4 bases; junction bases outside the gene matches: 8. This CDR3 is 15 amino acids long. The germline V gene has CDR1 SGHDT and CDR2 YYEEEE. The CDR3 reads CASSPDRGRGYGYTF. CDR3 DNA sequence: TGTGCCAGCAGCCCGGACAGGGGCCGGGGCTATGGCTACACCTTC. Filled out from reference TRBV5-6 and TRBJ1-2, the complete variable domain reads DAGVTQSPTHLIKTRGQQVTLRCSPKSGHDTVSWYQQALGQGPQFIFQYYEEEERQRGNFPDRFSGHQFPNYSSELNVNALLLGDSALYLCASSPDRGRGYGYTFGSGTRLTVV.

V gene TRBV5-6 combines with J gene TRBJ2-3, with D uncertain. The CDR3 is made up of 15 amino acids. The V end lost 4 bases, the J end lost 2 bases, and 14 bases lay between the germline ends. The germline gives CDR1 SGHDT, CDR2 YYEEEE. Here the CDR3 DNA reads TGTGCCAGCAGCCCCAGGACCCTATTCACAGATACGCAGTATTTT. As protein: CASSPRTLFTDTQYF.

V and J are TRBV5-1 and TRBJ2-2; D tentatively reads TRBD1 or TRBD2 (5 bases each). From germline, CDR1 is SGHRS and CDR2 YFSETQ. The CDR3 length is 16 residues. Trimming took off 3 bases at V and 0 bases at J, with 12 bases between the two ends. The CDR3 reads CASSSGPQANTGELFF. The DNA of the CDR3 is TGCGCCAGCAGCTCGGGGCCCCAGGCGAACACCGGGGAGCTGTTTTTT.

This chain links TRBV10-3 with TRBJ2-7, with 10 bases matching TRBD1. The J segment lost 5 bases and the V segment lost 6 bases, leaving 1 base of the junction unmatched. Per germline, CDR1 ENHRY and CDR2 SYGVKD. The length of the CDR3 is 12 residues. The CDR3 region is CAIRGQGNEQYF. CDR3 bases: TGTGCCATCAGGGGACAGGGGAACGAGCAGTACTTC.